The 28 T cell receptor beta chains reported below all come from one sample, sequenced in a study of blood T cell repertoires in COVID-19. Assay: immunoSEQ multiplex PCR; the TCRdb copy retains only in-frame clones and omits some. This table holds some 160,000 clones, roughly three quarters found once. The source material was peripheral blood. Receptors were obtained from a man aged 55 to 69 with acute or convalescent COVID-19.

This clone was observed once. The chain has TRBV25-1 and TRBJ2-4; the match to TRBD1 covers 7 bases. CDR1 and CDR2 from the germline V gene are MGHDK and SYGVNS. V was clipped by 10 bases and J by 0 bases; unmatched bases: 9. The CDR3 is 15 residues long. The DNA of the CDR3 is TGTGCCACCGACAGGGTCAATCTAGCCAAAAACATTCAGTACTTC. Translation gives CATDRVNLAKNIQYF.

This clone turned up a few times. V gene TRBV7-9 combines with J gene TRBJ1-3; 8 bases are a match to TRBD1. V was pared by 4 bases and J by 3 bases, with 14 bases of the junction left unmatched. Germline CDR1 SEHNR, CDR2 FQNEAQ (reference sequence). The CDR3 length is 18 residues. CDR3 DNA: TGTGCCAGCAGCTCCCCGTCGTTTGACAGGGGATATGGAAACACCATATATTTT. It specifies CASSSPSFDRGYGNTIYF. Drawing the rest from reference TRBV7-9 and TRBJ1-3, the complete variable domain is DTGVSQNPRHKITKRGQNVTFRCDPISEHNRLYWYRQTLGQGPEFLTYFQNEAQLEKSRLLSDRFSAERPKGSFSTLEIQRTEQGDSAMYLCASSSPSFDRGYGNTIYFGEGSWLTVV.

This chain uses TRBV2 with TRBJ1-2, with D tentatively TRBD1 (6 bases). Germline CDR1 is SNHLY and CDR2 is FYNNEI. This CDR3 is built from 13 residues. Trimming removed 4 bases from V and 5 bases from J, with 11 bases in between. The CDR3 loop is CASSAGTTYGYTF. In DNA form, the CDR3 reads TGTGCCAGCAGTGCCGGGACAACTTATGGCTACACCTTC.

V gene TRBV3-1 (or the pseudogene TRBV3-2) combines with J gene TRBJ2-1, with TRBD2 as a possible D gene (5 bases). Germline CDR1 reads LGHDT; CDR2 reads YNNKEL (reference sequence). V gave up 0 bases and J gave up 14 bases, with 14 bases separating them. The CDR3 extends over 13 amino acids. The chain's CDR3 is CASSQDLGESKFF. The CDR3 region has the DNA TGTGCCAGCAGCCAAGATCTTGGGGAGTCAAAGTTCTTC.

This clone was counted only a few times. DNA for the CDR3: TGTGCCAGCAGGAGGGGCCAGGGGGCCACAGATACGCAGTATTTT. It encodes CASRRGQGATDTQYF. The chain couples TRBV7-9 to TRBJ2-3, with 8 bases fitting TRBD1. With V trimmed by 6 bases and J by 2 bases, 7 bases remained unmatched. Per germline, CDR1 SEHNR and CDR2 FQNEAQ (reference sequence). CDR3 length: 15 residues.

This clone was recorded once. The DNA of the CDR3 is TGTGCCAGCACCCCGGGTCGGGGGGCTAATTCACCCCTCCACTTT. Amino acid sequence: CASTPGRGANSPLHF. The rearrangement links TRBV6-5 to TRBJ1-6; a possible D gene is TRBD1 (6 bases). CDR1 and CDR2 from the germline V gene are MNHEY and SVGAGI. Trimming took 7 bases from V and 6 from J, leaving 16 bases between them. There are 15 residues in the CDR3.

V usage is TRBV5-1 and J usage is TRBJ1-2, with D perhaps matching TRBD1 (5 bases). V lost 4 bases to trimming and J lost 2 bases, with 12 bases between them. The CDR3 is 14 amino acids. Looked up from germline, CDR1 is SGHRS and CDR2 is YFSETQ. The CDR3 spells CASSEDTPNYGYTF. CDR3 nucleotide sequence: TGCGCCAGCAGCGAGGACACCCCGAACTATGGCTACACCTTC.

The rearrangement joins TRBV7-9 to TRBJ1-1; 9 bases map to TRBD1. CDR1 and CDR2 from the germline V gene are SEHNR and FQNEAQ (reference sequence). The CDR3 length is 15 residues. V was clipped by 2 bases and J by 6 bases; unmatched bases: 7. CDR3 nucleotide sequence: TGTGCCAGCAGCTTAATTGGGACAGGGTCTTCTGAAGCTTTCTTT. It is translated as CASSLIGTGSSEAFF.

In this sample, this clone turned up a few times. This chain joins TRBV27 and TRBJ1-1; D is ambiguous. The V gene's germline CDR1 is MNHEY and CDR2 SMNVEV (reference sequence). Trimming took 3 bases from V and 2 from J, leaving 7 bases between them. The CDR3 length is 13 residues. The CDR3, as DNA: TGTGCCAGCAGTTTTTCCTACAACACTGAAGCTTTCTTT. It is translated as CASSFSYNTEAFF.

This clone was recorded only once. The chain has TRBV12-3 or TRBV12-4 and TRBJ1-6, with no clear D. The CDR3 runs to 13 residues. Trimming took 7 bases from V and 10 from J, leaving 14 bases between them. Written as DNA, the CDR3 is TGTGCCAGCACCTTGGAGGCCACCTCACCCCTCCACTTT. Amino acids: CASTLEATSPLHF.

This clone has just one count. Here the CDR3 reads CASSFDRFSMNTEAFF. CDR3 sequence (DNA): TGCGCCAGCAGCTTCGACAGGTTTAGCATGAACACTGAAGCTTTCTTT. The rearrangement uses TRBV5-1 and TRBJ1-1, with D perhaps matching TRBD1 (6 bases). CDR1 SGHRS and CDR2 YFSETQ come from the germline V gene. Deletions cut 2 bases from V and 0 bases from J, with 14 bases between. This CDR3 has 16 amino acids.

V gene TRBV6-6 combines with J gene TRBJ1-5; 8 nucleotides agree with TRBD1. Looked up from germline, CDR1 is MNHNY and CDR2 is SVGAGI (reference sequence). The ends lost 6 bases at V and 2 bases at J; junction bases unmatched: 6. This CDR3 is built from 15 residues. CDR3 amino acids: CASRIRDRRNQPQHF. CDR3 in DNA: TGTGCCAGCAGAATACGGGACAGGCGCAATCAGCCCCAGCATTTT.

The chain combines TRBV28 with TRBJ2-1; TRBD1 aligns across 12 bases. The V segment lost 8 bases and the J segment 0 bases; nucleotides outside the gene matches: 11. The germline gives CDR1 MDHEN, CDR2 SYDVKM. The CDR3 totals 18 residues. CDR3 sequence (DNA): TGTGCCAGCCGTATACCGGGACAGGGGGCCGGCTCCTACAATGAGCAGTTCTTC. Translating gives CASRIPGQGAGSYNEQFF.

V gene TRBV28 combines with J gene TRBJ1-3; TRBD1 is a possible D gene (5 bases). Per the germline V gene, CDR1 is MDHEN and CDR2 is SYDVKM. Deletions cut 5 bases from V and 4 bases from J, with 18 bases between. The CDR3 is 16 residues long. The CDR3 region is CASSPPAGGKGNTIYF. CDR3 DNA sequence: TGTGCCAGCAGTCCCCCGGCTGGGGGGAAAGGAAACACCATATATTTT. Drawing the rest from reference TRBV28 and TRBJ1-3, the complete variable domain is DVKVTQSSRYLVKRTGEKVFLECVQDMDHENMFWYRQDPGLGLRLIYFSYDVKMKEKGDIPEGYSVSREKKERFSLILESASTNQTSMYLCASSPPAGGKGNTIYFGEGSWLTVV.

The chain links TRBV27 to TRBJ2-1, with D perhaps TRBD2 (5 bases). The CDR3 runs to 16 residues. V lost 2 bases to trimming and J lost 4 bases, with 15 bases between them. Germline lookup yields CDR1 MNHEY and CDR2 SMNVEV (reference sequence). The CDR3, as DNA: TGTGCCAGCAGTTTAGTCGGGGTAGAAAGTTACAATGAGCAGTTCTTC. Translating it yields CASSLVGVESYNEQFF.

The V call is TRBV12-2, the J call TRBJ2-7; no DNA check was done on the table's D call, TRBD1. TRBV12-2 is an annotated pseudogene. The length of the CDR3 is 16 residues. CDR3 in DNA: TGTGCAAGTCGCTTAGCGATGAACAGGGGTACTTACGAGCAGTACTTC. Its translation is CASRLAMNRGTYEQYF.

The gene calls are TRBV30 and TRBJ2-7, with 9 positions matching TRBD2. V was pared by 0 bases and J by 2 bases, with 2 bases of the junction left unmatched. The V gene's germline CDR1 is GTSNPN and CDR2 SVGIG (reference sequence). This CDR3 is built from 14 residues. The CDR3 sequence is CAWSVAGGPYEQYF. The CDR3 DNA reads as TGTGCCTGGAGTGTAGCGGGAGGCCCCTACGAGCAGTACTTC. Full variable domain (missing parts from reference TRBV30 and TRBJ2-7): SQTIHQWPATLVQPVGSPLSLECTVEGTSNPNLYWYRQAAGRGLQLLFYSVGIGQISSEVPQNLSASRPQDRQFILSSKKLLLSDSGFYLCAWSVAGGPYEQYFGPGTRLTVT.

In its sample, this clone was seen once. The chain joins TRBV6-1 to TRBJ1-3; D might be TRBD1 (5 bases). The CDR3 has 15 residues. Germline V gene sequence: CDR1 MNHNS, CDR2 SASEGT. The V and J ends lost 5 bases and 4 bases respectively, with 15 bases between them. The CDR3 DNA reads as TGTGCCAGCAGTTCTCCGGGACTCTCAGGAAACACCATATATTTT. Translating gives CASSSPGLSGNTIYF.

This clone was observed once. This rearrangement joins TRBV6-5 to TRBJ2-1, with D possibly being TRBD2 (6 bases). The CDR3 totals 15 residues. Germline V CDR1 and CDR2: MNHEY, SVGAGI. With 7 bases removed from V and 3 bases from J, the gap between germline ends came to 16 bases. CDR3 bases: TGTGCCAGCACCGACACTAGCCCCGGCTACAATGAGCAGTTCTTC. Protein product: CASTDTSPGYNEQFF.

The chain couples TRBV10-2 to TRBJ2-7, with TRBD2 matching over 9 bases. The V and J ends lost 6 bases and 1 base, in that order; junction bases with no gene match: 7. This CDR3 has 15 residues. CDR1 WSHSY and CDR2 SAAADI come from the germline V gene. CDR3 sequence: CASRQGLAGSYEQYF. The CDR3 DNA reads as TGCGCCAGCAGGCAGGGCCTAGCGGGATCCTACGAGCAGTACTTC.

The chain is built from TRBV28 and TRBJ2-1, with 10 bases aligning to TRBD1. Per germline, CDR1 MDHEN and CDR2 SYDVKM. V lost 3 bases, J lost 4 bases, and 3 bases stayed unmatched. The CDR3 contains 15 residues. The CDR3 DNA follows: TGTGCCAGCAGTTTTGGGACAGGGGTGTACAATGAGCAGTTCTTC. Its translation is CASSFGTGVYNEQFF.

V and J are TRBV27 and TRBJ1-2, with 7 nucleotides matching TRBD1. V shed 5 bases and J 6 bases; nucleotides not matched to a gene: 15. The length of the CDR3 is 16 residues. Germline V CDR1 and CDR2: MNHEY, SMNVEV (reference sequence). The CDR3 DNA sequence: TGTGCCAGCAGTCCCATCGGGACAGCCTTAATTAATGGCTACACCTTC. This translates into CASSPIGTALINGYTF.

This chain uses TRBV30 with TRBJ2-1; TRBD2 matches 8 bases. CDR1 is GTSNPN and CDR2 is SVGIG in the germline V gene (reference sequence). J gave up 4 bases and V 3 bases, and 5 bases lay outside the gene matches. The CDR3 has 14 residues. The chain's CDR3 is CAWSGGGAYNEQFF. The CDR3 DNA reads TGTGCCTGGAGCGGGGGGGGCGCATACAATGAGCAGTTCTTC.

This clone was detected a few times. The chain is built from TRBV5-1 and TRBJ2-2; TRBD1 agrees at 11 bases. Germline V gene lookup returns CDR1 SGHRS and CDR2 YFSETQ. The CDR3 has 15 amino acids. Trimming removed 4 bases from V and 6 bases from J; junction bases left unmatched: 5. The CDR3 region has the DNA TGCGCCAGCAGCCCCGGGACAGGGGGGTCCGGGGAGCTGTTTTTT. It encodes CASSPGTGGSGELFF.

This chain links TRBV25-1 with TRBJ2-1, with 7 bases that match TRBD2. J gave up 7 bases and V 3 bases, and 6 bases lay outside the gene matches. CDR1 is MGHDK and CDR2 is SYGVNS in the germline V gene. The CDR3 totals 14 residues. The CDR3 DNA is TGTGCCAGCAGTGATATAGCGGGTGGGAATGAGCAGTTCTTC. Its translation is CASSDIAGGNEQFF. Supplemented by reference TRBV25-1 and TRBJ2-1, the full variable domain reads EADIYQTPRYLVIGTGKKITLECSQTMGHDKMYWYQQDPGMELHLIHYSYGVNSTEKGDLSSESTVSRIRTEHFPLTLESARPSHTSQYLCASSDIAGGNEQFFGPGTRLTVL.

This clone has only one observation. An end of the junction does not agree with germline; a read error may underlie this. The chain recombines TRBV28 with TRBJ2-1; 10 bases are a match to TRBD1. The CDR3 totals 11 residues. Germline CDR1 MDHEN, CDR2 SYDVKM. The CDR3 region has the DNA TGTGCCAGCAGTTTCGGACAGGGGGAGGTCTTC. As protein: CASSFGQGEVF.

Turning to this clone: A much larger clone differs by one base, so this may be a read error. The J gene is TRBJ1-5, the V gene TRBV12-3 or TRBV12-4; 7 nucleotides align to TRBD1. V lost 1 base and J lost 6; bases outside the gene matches: 0. The CDR3 is made up of 13 amino acids. The chain's CDR3 is CASSLEGAQPQHF. In nucleotides, the CDR3 is TGTGCCAGCAGTTTAGAGGGGGCTCAGCCCCAGCATTTT.

The rearrangement joins TRBV11-3 to TRBJ1-4; D unresolved. Deletions cut 0 bases from V and 0 bases from J, with 17 bases between. The V gene's germline CDR1 is SGHNT and CDR2 YENEEA. This CDR3 is built from 19 residues. In DNA, the CDR3 is TGTGCCAGCAGCTTAGATTCCGTGCCCCACAGACCAACTAATGAAAAACTGTTTTTT. Translation gives CASSLDSVPHRPTNEKLFF.